This TCR beta chain was captured in a study of cytomegalovirus exposure and HLA in healthy donors. Study summary: It was reported in a later analysis that the 120 or so validation repertoires used the same platform as the roughly 640 first-cohort repertoires. Study-level points and caveats: Cytomegalovirus association was assigned to about 150 TCR beta chains. In vitro work confirmed that three CMV-associated chains recognize CMV antigens.

Clones were sequenced by immunoSEQ multiplex PCR, and TCRdb holds only the in-frame ones, with some missing. The table has roughly 120,000 clones, about 84% seen once. A note on this clone: Its specificity is not known.

The CDR3 spans 17 residues. V gave up 2 bases and J gave up 3 bases; unmatched junction bases: 13. Per the germline V gene, CDR1 is SGHDT and CDR2 is YYEEEE. The donors belonged to the roughly 130-subject validation cohort, separate from the approximately 670-subject first cohort. Sequenced input: PBMCs. This TCR derives from a man in his late teens or twenties in good health and CMV-seronegative. The chain couples TRBV5-6 to TRBJ1-2; 7 nucleotides line up with TRBD1. CDR3 residues: CASSLWDSRTTDYGYTF. The DNA of the CDR3 is TGTGCCAGCAGCTTATGGGACAGCCGAACTACCGACTATGGCTACACCTTC.